One sample yielded the 10 T cell receptor beta chains listed below, sequenced in a study of shared T cell receptors in the human thymus. The protocol was immunoSEQ multiplex PCR, while the TCRdb copy is restricted to in-frame clones and leaves out a portion. This table has around 730,000 clones, roughly 85% appearing once. This sample also appeared in a second study, on human thymus T cells.

Sample: thymocytes. The receptors come from a girl under three years old with a congenital heart defect.

The chain uses TRBV25-1 and TRBJ1-2, with TRBD1 matching 7 bases. This CDR3 has 14 amino acids. Per the germline V gene, CDR1 is MGHDK and CDR2 is SYGVNS. The trim removed 6 bases at V and 3 bases at J, leaving 7 bases unmatched. The CDR3 protein is CASRSRDSHYGYTF. The CDR3 bases are TGTGCCAGCAGGAGCCGGGACAGCCACTATGGCTACACCTTC.

This clone appeared a few times. J is TRBJ2-7 and V is TRBV19; TRBD1 matches 8 bases. The CDR3 consists of 13 residues. Losses at the gene ends were 11 bases for V and 3 bases for J; bases not matched to a gene: 9. The germline V gene has CDR1 LNHDA and CDR2 SQIVND (reference sequence). CDR3 protein: CAGPGQVGYEQYF. DNA of the CDR3: TGTGCCGGGCCGGGACAGGTGGGCTACGAGCAGTACTTC. Full variable domain (remainder filled in from reference TRBV19 and TRBJ2-7): DGGITQSPKYLFRKEGQNVTLSCEQNLNHDAMYWYRQDPGQGLRLIYYSQIVNDFQKGDIAEGYSVSREKKESFPLTVTSAQKNPTAFYLCAGPGQVGYEQYFGPGTRLTVT.

The chain is built from TRBV27 and TRBJ2-5; D may be TRBD1 (6 bases). The V gene's germline CDR1 is MNHEY and CDR2 SMNVEV (reference sequence). The CDR3 runs 15 residues. V was shortened by 5 bases and J by 1 base, with 14 bases between the two germline ends. For the CDR3, the DNA is TGTGCCAGCAGTCCCATCGGGACACCCCAAGAGACCCAGTACTTC. This codes for CASSPIGTPQETQYF.

This chain joins TRBV28 and TRBJ1-2; possible D gene TRBD1, 6 bases. This CDR3 comprises 13 residues. Germline assignment: CDR1 MDHEN and CDR2 SYDVKM. The ends were cut back, 8 bases at V and 6 bases at J, with 16 bases in the middle. This CDR3 is CASDGQKGDGYTF. The DNA for the CDR3 is TGTGCCAGCGACGGACAGAAGGGAGATGGCTACACCTTC.

This chain connects TRBV4-1 to TRBJ1-6; 9 nucleotides agree with TRBD1. Trimming removed 0 bases from V and 6 bases from J; junction bases left unmatched: 3. CDR1 and CDR2 (germline): MGHRA, YSYEKL. This CDR3 has 16 amino acids. CDR3: CASSQDPGQGNSPLHF. For the CDR3, the DNA is TGCGCCAGCAGCCAAGACCCGGGACAGGGTAATTCACCCCTCCACTTT.

The genes are TRBV27 and TRBJ2-1; TRBD1 agrees at 7 bases. The CDR3 is made up of 14 amino acids. Germline V gene sequence: CDR1 MNHEY, CDR2 SMNVEV (reference sequence). With 5 bases clipped from V and 8 bases from J, the junction kept 9 bases outside the gene matches. The CDR3 DNA reads TGTGCCAGCAGTCATTGGACAGGTGTCCATGAGCAGTTCTTC. It specifies CASSHWTGVHEQFF.

Note on this clone: The same CDR3 is also encoded by other DNA sequences in this sample. The rearrangement uses TRBV7-2 and TRBJ1-1, with a possible D match to TRBD1 (6 bases). The CDR3 is 16 residues long. Germline V gene lookup returns CDR1 SGHTA and CDR2 FQGNSA. Deletions cut 3 bases from V and 6 bases from J, with 20 bases between. The CDR3 is CASSLGLDRTRAEAFF. CDR3 sequence (DNA): TGTGCCAGCAGCTTGGGGTTAGACAGGACACGGGCTGAAGCTTTCTTT.

The table lists this clone with a count of one. V and J are TRBV18 and TRBJ2-7, with 7 positions matching TRBD2. V lost 3 bases and J lost 5; bases outside the gene matches: 4. The CDR3 is 13 residues long. CDR1 and CDR2 (germline): KGHSH, LQKENI. CDR3 protein: CASSPGGRNEQYF. The CDR3 DNA reads as TGTGCCAGCTCACCGGGGGGGAGGAACGAGCAGTACTTC.

The V call is TRBV7-9, the J call TRBJ2-3; TRBD2 matches at 7 bases. Unmatched junction bases numbered 11, after V lost 5 bases and J lost 0 bases. This CDR3 contains 17 residues. The V gene's germline CDR1 is SEHNR and CDR2 FQNEAQ (reference sequence). CDR3 amino acids: CASSPNLGGNSTDTQYF. The CDR3 DNA follows: TGTGCCAGCAGCCCGAATCTGGGGGGGAATAGCACAGATACGCAGTATTTT.

The chain uses TRBV27 and TRBJ2-1, with 12 bases identical to TRBD2. Trimming removed 4 bases from V and 0 bases from J; junction bases left unmatched: 7. This CDR3 region has 18 residues. CDR1 is MNHEY and CDR2 is SMNVEV in the germline V gene (reference sequence). CDR3 residues: CASSSTSGGLDSYNEQFF. CDR3 DNA: TGTGCCAGCAGTTCGACTAGCGGGGGTCTCGACTCCTACAATGAGCAGTTCTTC.